One sample yielded the 25 T cell receptor beta chains listed below, sequenced in a study of blood T cell repertoires in COVID-19 (dated by TCRdb to 2020 to 2021). Receptor amplification or capture employed the immunoSEQ multiplex PCR assay. The table comes from immuneACCESS by way of TCRdb, which keeps in-frame sequences with V and J called. Part of the clones is missing from these tables; in studies checked, under half for an unresolved V gene and the rest for unknown reasons. The sample records about 230,000 clones, 81% of which are singletons. 7.5% to 9% of the sample is in the top ten clones. Sample: peripheral blood. Receptors originate from an elderly woman with acute or convalescent COVID-19.

For the CDR3, the DNA is TGTGCCAGCAGCTTATCGGGGGAGACCCAGTACTTC. Protein product: CASSLSGETQYF. The chain carries TRBV7-9 and TRBJ2-5, with D possibly being TRBD2 (5 bases). V lost 2 bases, J lost 5 bases, and 6 bases lay in between. The CDR3 loop spans 12 amino acids. CDR1 SEHNR and CDR2 FQNEAQ come from the germline V gene (reference sequence).

The chain links TRBV5-1 to TRBJ2-7; TRBD1 is a possible D gene (6 bases). Per germline, CDR1 SGHRS and CDR2 YFSETQ. The CDR3 loop spans 15 amino acids. Trimming removed 4 bases at V and 3 bases at J, with 17 bases between. The CDR3 loop is CASSLTGQTGYEQYF. CDR3 nucleotide sequence: TGCGCCAGCAGCCTAACCGGACAGACGGGCTACGAGCAGTACTTC.

The chain joins TRBV18 to TRBJ2-2; tentatively, D is TRBD2 (7 bases). The ends were cut back, 10 bases at V and 6 bases at J, with 18 bases in the middle. This CDR3 is 14 amino acids long. CDR1 is KGHSH, CDR2 LQKENI, per germline. CDR3 loop: CATRGGGVAGELFF. DNA for the CDR3: TGTGCCACCCGGGGAGGGGGAGTCGCCGGGGAGCTGTTTTTT.

Written as DNA, the CDR3 is TGTGCCAGAAGCTTCCACCCCCAACTAACGCGCCAAGAGACCCAGTACTTC. Its protein is CARSFHPQLTRQETQYF. The chain recombines TRBV5-3 with TRBJ2-5; D gene unclear. TRBV5-3 is placed among ORFs of uncertain function. Trimming removed 2 bases at V and 1 base at J, with 18 bases between. This CDR3 contains 17 residues.

This clone was counted only a few times. V gene TRBV30 combines with J gene TRBJ1-4, with a tentative D call TRBD1 (5 bases). This CDR3 has 15 residues. The germline V and J ends were trimmed by 2 bases and 5 bases, with 15 bases remaining between them. Per germline, CDR1 GTSNPN and CDR2 SVGIG (reference sequence). CDR3 DNA sequence: TGTGCCTGGAGTCCCCCGGGCGGGGGAAATGAAAAACTGTTTTTT. Translation gives CAWSPPGGGNEKLFF.

The sample holds one count of this clone. The V call is TRBV20-1, the J call TRBJ1-2, with 8 bases identical to TRBD1. Losses at the gene ends were 3 bases for V and 7 bases for J; bases not matched to a gene: 10. The CDR3 is made up of 14 amino acids. Per the germline V gene, CDR1 is DFQATT and CDR2 is SNEGSKA (reference sequence). The CDR3 DNA follows: TGCAGTGCTAGTAGGACAGGGCATGAGGGTGGCTACACCTTC. Encoded protein: CSASRTGHEGGYTF.

The chain uses TRBV10-3 and TRBJ1-2; 9 bases align to TRBD1. The V and J ends lost 6 bases and 8 bases, in that order; junction bases with no gene match: 1. The CDR3 has 11 amino acids. CDR1 ENHRY and CDR2 SYGVKD come from the germline V gene. In nucleotides, the CDR3 is TGTGCCATCAGGGGACAGGGAGGCTACACCTTC. As protein: CAIRGQGGYTF.

The rearrangement uses TRBV2 and TRBJ2-7, with D hard to call. V was trimmed by 5 bases and J by 5 bases, leaving 7 bases between them. This CDR3 spans 11 amino acids. The germline V gene has CDR1 SNHLY and CDR2 FYNNEI. CDR3 bases: TGTGCCAGCAGTTTCTTAGACGAGCAGTACTTC. This codes for CASSFLDEQYF.

The chain employs TRBV15 and TRBJ1-6, with D possibly matching TRBD1 (5 bases). This CDR3 comprises 15 residues. V lost 2 bases and J lost 5, with 10 bases in between. CDR1 is LNHNV, CDR2 YYDKDF, per germline (reference sequence). The CDR3 region is CATSRSQTDNSPLHF. For the CDR3, the DNA is TGTGCCACCAGCAGATCCCAGACAGATAATTCACCCCTCCACTTT.

This rearrangement joins TRBV6-5 to TRBJ1-1, with 7 bases lining up with TRBD1. V trimming: 6 bases; J trimming: 3 bases; junction bases outside the gene matches: 4. CDR1 MNHEY and CDR2 SVGAGI come from the germline V gene. The CDR3 runs to 13 residues. The CDR3 DNA sequence: TGTGCCAGCAGACGTCAGGGGGACACTGAAGCTTTCTTT. This codes for CASRRQGDTEAFF.

J is TRBJ1-2 and V is TRBV4-1; 9 positions agree with TRBD1. CDR1 and CDR2 (germline): MGHRA, YSYEKL. The CDR3 runs to 18 residues. V lost 0 bases and J lost 4; bases outside the gene matches: 12. CDR3 residues: CASSQDATRTGESYGYTF. The CDR3 bases are TGCGCCAGCAGCCAAGATGCCACCCGGACAGGGGAATCCTATGGCTACACCTTC.

The chain combines TRBV3-1 (or the pseudogene TRBV3-2) with TRBJ2-3, with 11 bases lining up with TRBD2. This CDR3 region has 19 residues. From germline, CDR1 is LGHDT and CDR2 YNNKEL (reference sequence). The junction had 19 bases not matched to a gene; V was cut back by 5 bases and J by 6 bases. The CDR3 is CASSSGPGGLAGGFDTQYF. For the CDR3, the DNA is TGTGCCAGCAGCTCGGGACCAGGGGGCTTAGCGGGAGGGTTTGATACGCAGTATTTT.

The J gene is TRBJ2-1, the V gene TRBV28, with TRBD2 identical over 10 bases. The CDR3 loop spans 14 amino acids. Germline CDR1 is MDHEN and CDR2 is SYDVKM. V lost 8 bases to trimming and J lost 2 bases; unmatched junction nucleotides: 3. Written as DNA, the CDR3 is TGTGCCAGCTTTCTAGCGGGAGCCTACAATGAGCAGTTCTTC. It specifies CASFLAGAYNEQFF. The whole variable domain, remainder taken from reference TRBV28 and TRBJ2-1, is DVKVTQSSRYLVKRTGEKVFLECVQDMDHENMFWYRQDPGLGLRLIYFSYDVKMKEKGDIPEGYSVSREKKERFSLILESASTNQTSMYLCASFLAGAYNEQFFGPGTRLTVL.

V usage is TRBV19 and J usage is TRBJ2-7, with D possibly being TRBD2 (6 bases). Trimming removed 4 bases at V and 4 bases at J, with 17 bases between. The germline V gene has CDR1 LNHDA and CDR2 SQIVND (reference sequence). The CDR3 is made up of 15 amino acids. The CDR3 region has the DNA TGTGCCAGTAGTACAAGTAGCGGAGGGCAATACGAGCAGTACTTC. It yields the protein CASSTSSGGQYEQYF.

This chain's CDR3 is CASSQNPGGYGYTF. CDR3 nucleotides: TGTGCCAGCAGTCAAAACCCAGGGGGCTATGGCTACACCTTC. The chain employs TRBV27 and TRBJ1-2; 7 nucleotides align to TRBD1. Germline V gives CDR1 MNHEY, CDR2 SMNVEV (reference sequence). The CDR3 covers 14 residues. The V and J ends lost 5 bases and 4 bases, in that order; junction bases with no gene match: 7.

The V and J genes are TRBV2 and TRBJ2-5, with unresolved D. CDR1 SNHLY and CDR2 FYNNEI come from the germline V gene. The CDR3 totals 14 residues. The V end lost 6 bases, the J end lost 4 bases, and 15 bases lay between the germline ends. This chain's CDR3 is CASSVTVALETQYF. In nucleotides, the CDR3 is TGTGCCAGCAGCGTAACAGTGGCCTTAGAGACCCAGTACTTC.

The CDR3 DNA is TGTGCCAGCAGCCACCTCGGGGATAACTATGGCTACACCTTC. It is translated as CASSHLGDNYGYTF. The chain recombines TRBV3-1 (or the pseudogene TRBV3-2) with TRBJ1-2; unclear D gene. Per germline, CDR1 LGHDT and CDR2 YNNKEL (reference sequence). CDR3 length equals 14 residues. The V end was cut by 3 bases, the J end by 1 base, with 9 bases between.

This chain joins TRBV11-2 and TRBJ1-1; D not resolved. Trimming stripped 0 bases from V and 3 bases from J, with 11 bases between. The CDR3 runs 15 residues. Germline V gives CDR1 SGHAT, CDR2 FQNNGV. The CDR3 loop is CASSLDRMGDTEAFF. CDR3 coding DNA: TGTGCCAGCAGCTTAGATCGTATGGGAGACACTGAAGCTTTCTTT. The whole variable domain, filled in from reference TRBV11-2 and TRBJ1-1, reads EAGVAQSPRYKIIEKRQSVAFWCNPISGHATLYWYQQILGQGPKLLIQFQNNGVVDDSQLPKDRFSAERLKGVDSTLKIQPAKLEDSAVYLCASSLDRMGDTEAFFGQGTRLTVV.

In this sample, this clone turned up a few times. This sequence joins TRBV25-1 and TRBJ1-2; tentatively, D is TRBD1 (5 bases). The CDR3 consists of 14 residues. Trimming stripped 4 bases from V and 1 base from J, with 10 bases between. In germline, CDR1 is MGHDK, CDR2 SYGVNS. The DNA of the CDR3 is TGTGCCAGCAGTGGCTACGGGGGTAACTATGGCTACACCTTC. It yields the protein CASSGYGGNYGYTF.

The chain employs TRBV3-1 (or the pseudogene TRBV3-2) and TRBJ2-5, with D possibly matching TRBD2 (5 bases). Deletions cut 0 bases from V and 5 bases from J, with 10 bases between. Germline CDR1 LGHDT, CDR2 YNNKEL (reference sequence). CDR3 length: 14 residues. Written as DNA, the CDR3 is TGTGCCAGCAGCCAAGATGAGGGCTGGGAGACCCAGTACTTC. It specifies CASSQDEGWETQYF.

This chain joins TRBV5-1 and TRBJ2-3, with TRBD2 matching 10 bases. V shed 1 base and J 3 bases; nucleotides not matched to a gene: 5. The CDR3 covers 16 residues. Germline CDR1 is SGHRS and CDR2 is YFSETQ. The CDR3 is CASSLNPSGSTDTQYF. CDR3 coding DNA: TGCGCCAGCAGCTTGAACCCTAGCGGGAGTACAGATACGCAGTATTTT.

Only a few counts were recorded for this clone. The chain has TRBV10-3 and TRBJ1-1, with 7 nucleotides matching TRBD1. The CDR3 is made up of 13 amino acids. After removal of 6 bases from V and 1 base from J, the junction contained 2 bases not matched to a gene. Germline V CDR1 and CDR2: ENHRY, SYGVKD. CDR3 protein: CAISGQANTEAFF. CDR3 DNA sequence: TGTGCCATCAGCGGACAGGCGAACACTGAAGCTTTCTTT.

The chain is built from TRBV21-1 and TRBJ2-3; the table's D call of TRBD2 was not tested on the DNA. TRBV21-1 is a pseudogene. This CDR3 is built from 20 residues. DNA of the CDR3: TGTGCCAGCAGCAAAGAGGGACTCTTCTTTTCACCCCTCCACACAGATACGCAGTATTTT. This translates into CASSKEGLFFSPLHTDTQYF.

The rearrangement uses TRBV11-2 and TRBJ1-2; D is perhaps TRBD1 (6 bases). The V end lost 0 bases, the J end lost 7 bases, and 15 bases lay between the germline ends. CDR3 size: 15 residues. CDR1 is SGHAT, CDR2 FQNNGV, per germline. CDR3 region: CASSLERLARGGYTF. As DNA, the CDR3 is TGTGCCAGCAGCTTAGAAAGATTGGCCAGGGGTGGCTACACCTTC.

The chain joins TRBV7-3 to TRBJ1-1; 7 positions agree with TRBD1. The CDR3 has 14 residues. The junction had 4 bases not matched to a gene; V was cut back by 4 bases and J by 2 bases. CDR1 and CDR2 (germline): SGHTA, FQGTGA. DNA of the CDR3: TGTGCCAGCAGCTCGACAGGGAGTAACACTGAAGCTTTCTTT. Amino acids: CASSSTGSNTEAFF.